The 11 T cell receptor beta chains presented below share a single source sample, sequenced in a study of vaccination and CD4 T cells after COVID-19 (dated by TCRdb to 2022 to 2024). This specimen's treatment or condition label, interpreted: 10-day PBMC culture with coronavirus spike peptide pools or control peptides (ViraFEST assay). These TCRs are of unknown antigen specificity. Libraries were built with PCR. Sequencing was performed on an Illumina iSeq 100. At the Johns Hopkins FTIC core, DNA from the cultured CD4+ T cells underwent TCR sequencing with the Oncomine TCR Beta short-read assay. The raw public data were reprocessed by TCRdb itself: fastp quality trimming at Q25, MiXCR clonotype calling, in-frame beta chains only. When rows share a CDR3 protein, they turn into one entry using the most common DNA and genes. Here the sample has 7,000 or so distinct CDR3 sequences; 73% occur a single time. The ten largest clones take up 15% to 20% of the sample.

Sequencing was performed on CD4+ T cells from blood, cultured in vitro. The source of these receptors is a human donor who had recovered from COVID-19.

In DNA, the CDR3 is TGTGCCAGCAGTTACTCGAGTGGGGGGACAACCCATCAGCCCCAGCATTTT. It encodes CASSYSSGGTTHQPQHF. The V gene is TRBV6-5, the J gene TRBJ1-5; D is possibly TRBD1 (6 bases). The germline V gene has CDR1 MNHEY and CDR2 SVGAGI. Trimming stripped 0 bases from V and 5 bases from J, with 17 bases between. The CDR3 has 17 amino acids.

The chain employs TRBV11-2 and TRBJ1-5; possible D gene TRBD1, 6 bases. The V gene's germline CDR1 is SGHAT and CDR2 FQNNGV. The V gene lost 1 base and the J gene lost 10 bases, with 14 bases spanning the gap. CDR3 length: 14 amino acids. The CDR3 coding sequence is TGTGCCAGCAGCTTAGTTCCGACAGGTCGTCCCCAGCATTTT. Translated, it gives CASSLVPTGRPQHF.

J is TRBJ1-2 and V is TRBV7-2; 10 nucleotides match TRBD1. In germline, CDR1 is SGHTA, CDR2 FQGNSA. V was clipped by 5 bases and J by 3 bases; unmatched bases: 12. The CDR3 spans 17 residues. The CDR3 bases are TGTGCCAGCAGCCCCAGGGACAGGGGCTTCTCCTACTATGGCTACACCTTC. This translates into CASSPRDRGFSYYGYTF.

The chain joins TRBV6-2 or TRBV6-3 to TRBJ1-1; TRBD1 matches 7 bases. Germline values: CDR1 MNHEY, CDR2 SVGEGT. The CDR3 has 14 amino acids. The V gene end was trimmed by 6 bases and the J gene end by 0 bases; junction bases not matched to a gene: 4. The CDR3 bases are TGTGCCAGCAGCCCTACAGGGGTGAACACTGAAGCTTTCTTT. This gives the protein CASSPTGVNTEAFF.

V gene TRBV20-1 combines with J gene TRBJ2-7; the match to TRBD2 covers 7 bases. CDR1 and CDR2 from the germline V gene are DFQATT and SNEGSKA (reference sequence). This CDR3 spans 14 amino acids. V dropped 2 bases and J dropped 2; count of bases not matched to a gene: 6. CDR3 bases: TGCAGTGCTAGATCGGGGGGAGCGACCTACGAGCAGTACTTC. This encodes CSARSGGATYEQYF.

The rearrangement uses TRBV29-1 and TRBJ1-2; D is uncertain. Per germline, CDR1 SQVTM and CDR2 ANQGSEA. With 5 bases removed from V and 4 bases from J, the gap between germline ends came to 17 bases. The CDR3 covers 14 residues. As DNA, the CDR3 is TGCAGCGTTTCGCCCCAAATGCTTGGCTATGGCTACACCTTC. It translates to CSVSPQMLGYGYTF.

The V call is TRBV14, the J call TRBJ1-2; D ambiguous. CDR1 is SGHDN, CDR2 FVKESK, per germline. The length of the CDR3 is 15 residues. V was trimmed by 0 bases and J by 4 bases, leaving 12 bases between them. CDR3 nucleotides: TGTGCCAGCAGCCAAGATAGCAGGTTCTCCTATGGCTACACCTTC. Translation: CASSQDSRFSYGYTF.

The chain combines TRBV20-1 with TRBJ2-7; TRBD2 is a possible D gene (6 bases). Germline CDR1 is DFQATT and CDR2 is SNEGSKA (reference sequence). The ends were cut back, 6 bases at V and 1 base at J, with 16 bases in the middle. This CDR3 region has 14 residues. The CDR3 reads CSAEILAGSYEQYF. DNA of the CDR3: TGCAGTGCGGAGATACTAGCAGGATCCTACGAGCAGTACTTC.

This clonotype has only a few counts. The rearrangement links TRBV27 to TRBJ1-5; 9 nucleotides line up with TRBD1. Losses at the gene ends were 5 bases for V and 1 base for J; bases not matched to a gene: 6. Per germline, CDR1 MNHEY and CDR2 SMNVEV (reference sequence). The CDR3 totals 16 residues. The CDR3 coding sequence is TGTGCCAGCAGTCCGCTAGACAGGGGGAGCAATCAGCCCCAGCATTTT. Translating it yields CASSPLDRGSNQPQHF.

This chain links TRBV6-4 with TRBJ2-3; 8 bases line up with TRBD2. V lost 6 bases, J lost 1 base, and 0 bases stayed unmatched. Per germline, CDR1 MRHNA and CDR2 SNTAGT. The CDR3 sequence is 13 residues long. The CDR3 nucleotides read TGTGCCAGCAGAGCGGGGGGCACAGATACGCAGTATTTT. Translating gives CASRAGGTDTQYF.

J is TRBJ1-1 and V is TRBV2, with D hard to call. V gave up 3 bases and J gave up 3 bases, with 11 bases separating them. Germline CDR1 reads SNHLY; CDR2 reads FYNNEI. The CDR3 loop spans 14 amino acids. CDR3 loop: CASSDVSADTEAFF. As DNA, the CDR3 is TGTGCCAGCAGTGATGTTTCGGCAGACACTGAAGCTTTCTTT.